The sequence of this T cell receptor beta chain was determined in a study of shared clonotypes between healthy human individuals. Study-level background: CD4 naive and memory got three plates each, CD8 naive two, CD8 memory one. Broader study findings: Rarefaction exposed incomplete sorted-subset sequencing despite large depth. The study generally estimated greater richness for naive than memory subsets.

The CDR3 totals 17 residues. Germline lookup yields CDR1 MDHEN and CDR2 SYDVKM. Trimming cost V 6 bases and J 4 bases; bases outside gene matches: 13. Some clones are missing from TCRdb's copy, which holds only in-frame ones; the method was immunoSEQ multiplex PCR. Of a few million clones in the sample, more than 90% were seen once. Regarding this clone: Its specificity is not known.

The chain is built from TRBV28 and TRBJ2-1; 9 bases line up with TRBD2. The sequence was obtained from a man between 18 and 29 years old in good health. Sequencing input: naive CD4+ T cells sorted from blood. As for subset: CD45RA+ positively selected. The CDR3 DNA reads as TGTGCCAGCAGCCCCAGGATATTAGCGGGGGAATACAATGAGCAGTTCTTC. Protein sequence: CASSPRILAGEYNEQFF. Filled out from reference TRBV28 and TRBJ2-1, the complete variable domain reads DVKVTQSSRYLVKRTGEKVFLECVQDMDHENMFWYRQDPGLGLRLIYFSYDVKMKEKGDIPEGYSVSREKKERFSLILESASTNQTSMYLCASSPRILAGEYNEQFFGPGTRLTVL.